A selection of T cell receptor beta chains follows, all from one sample in a study of control samples from healthy donors and cancer patients. Profiled with immunoSEQ multiplex PCR; TCRdb holds only in-frame clones, not every one. Here the sample spans some 82,000 clones, more than 75% being singletons. The sample taken for sequencing was blood. All receptors derive from a man between 50 and 59 years old in good health. CDR3s include the opening cysteine and the closing phenylalanine or tryptophan. D genes are given only for firm matches. The size entry is marked missing in some rows and otherwise reads once, few, many or a size class.

clone_size,d_call,j_call,v_call,cdr3_length,cdr3_aa,cdr3_nt
once,-,TRBJ1-5,TRBV12-3/TRBV12-4,13,CASSLRINQPQHF,TGTGCCAGCAGTTTGAGGATAAATCAGCCCCAGCATTTT
-,TRBD1,TRBJ1-6,TRBV3-1/TRBV3-2,16,CASSQRTGARNSPLHF,TGTGCCAGCAGCCAAAGGACAGGGGCGCGGAATTCACCCCTCCACTTT
-,-,TRBJ1-5,TRBV11-2,15,CASSLSMTSNQPQHF,TGTGCCAGCAGCTTAAGTATGACTAGCAATCAGCCCCAGCATTTT
-,TRBD2,TRBJ2-5,TRBV2,16,CASSEELAGRKETQYF,TGTGCCAGCAGTGAGGAACTAGCGGGACGTAAAGAGACCCAGTACTTC
-,TRBD2,TRBJ2-5,TRBV3-1/TRBV3-2,15,CASSQVRGGEETQYF,TGTGCCAGCAGCCAAGTGCGGGGGGGAGAGGAGACCCAGTACTTC
-,-,TRBJ2-3,TRBV18,14,CASSPRALEATQYF,TGTGCCAGCTCACCACGGGCACTTGAGGCTACGCAGTATTTT
-,-,TRBJ2-2,TRBV9,15,CASSGHREGAGELFF,TGTGCCAGCAGTGGCCACAGGGAGGGTGCCGGGGAGCTGTTTTTT
-,TRBD2,TRBJ2-3,TRBV4-3,16,CASSQEGSGGVDTQYF,TGCGCCAGCAGCCAAGAGGGGTCCGGGGGGGTCGATACGCAGTATTTT
-,-,TRBJ2-3,TRBV5-4,14,CASSIPTEADTQYF,TGTGCCAGCAGCATACCGACCGAGGCAGATACGCAGTATTTT
-,TRBD1,TRBJ2-7,TRBV7-8,14,CASTPDRVKGEQYF,TGTGCCAGCACCCCAGACAGGGTGAAGGGCGAGCAGTACTTC
-,-,TRBJ2-2,TRBV9,13,CASSVVGAGELFF,TGTGCCAGCAGCGTAGTAGGAGCCGGGGAGCTGTTTTTT
few,TRBD2,TRBJ2-3,TRBV27,13,CASRAGGPHTQYF,TGTGCCAGCCGGGCGGGGGGGCCGCATACGCAGTATTTT
-,TRBD1,TRBJ1-6,TRBV7-2,15,CASSSGTVNNSPLHF,TGTGCCAGCAGCTCAGGGACAGTCAATAATTCACCCCTCCACTTT
-,-,TRBJ1-2,TRBV10-2,13,CASTPGTPYGYTF,TGCGCCAGCACGCCCGGGACACCCTATGGCTACACCTTC
-,TRBD2,TRBJ2-3,TRBV7-2,14,CASSSGLVGNTQYF,TGTGCCAGCAGCTCCGGACTAGTTGGGAATACGCAGTATTTT
once,-,TRBJ2-3,TRBV5-4,14,CASSLSRAADTQYF,TGTGCCAGCAGCTTGAGCAGGGCTGCAGATACGCAGTATTTT
-,-,TRBJ2-3,TRBV11-3,14,CASSLGSSADTQYF,TGTGCCAGCAGCTTGGGGTCTAGCGCAGATACGCAGTATTTT
-,-,TRBJ2-2,TRBV3-1/TRBV3-2,17,CASSQETGTAEFGELFF,TGTGCCAGCAGCCAAGAAACAGGCACGGCTGAGTTTGGGGAGCTGTTTTTT
-,-,TRBJ1-1,TRBV7-3,15,CASSLIRGAATEAFF,TGTGCCAGCAGCTTAATTCGGGGGGCCGCGACTGAAGCTTTCTTT
few,-,TRBJ1-5,TRBV10-3,14,CAISPAIDNQPQHF,TGTGCCATCAGTCCAGCCATAGACAATCAGCCCCAGCATTTT
-,-,TRBJ2-2,TRBV6-2/TRBV6-3,14,CASSVRVNTGELFF,TGTGCCAGCAGTGTGAGGGTAAACACCGGGGAGCTGTTTTTT
-,-,TRBJ2-1,TRBV18,15,CASSPEGGYYNEQFF,TGTGCCAGCTCACCAGAGGGGGGCTATTACAATGAGCAGTTCTTC
-,TRBD1,TRBJ2-1,TRBV5-6,16,CASSLDQGASYNEQFF,TGTGCCAGCAGCTTGGATCAGGGGGCCTCCTACAATGAGCAGTTCTTC
once,TRBD2,TRBJ2-7,TRBV18,15,CASSPNWLAGAEQYF,TGTGCCAGCTCACCAAATTGGCTAGCGGGAGCGGAGCAGTACTTC
once,TRBD2,TRBJ2-5,TRBV2,13,CASSGTSGTSQYF,TGTGCCAGCAGCGGGACTAGCGGGACATCCCAGTACTTC
-,-,TRBJ1-5,TRBV19,15,CASSIGRHYNQPQHF,TGTGCCAGTAGTATCGGCCGACACTACAATCAGCCCCAGCATTTT
-,-,TRBJ1-2,TRBV5-4,13,CASSLARDYGYTF,TGTGCCAGCAGCTTGGCCCGGGACTATGGCTACACCTTC
-,-,TRBJ2-4,TRBV12-3/TRBV12-4,13,CASSSVTGTIQYF,TGTGCCAGCAGTTCGGTTACAGGGACCATTCAGTACTTC
-,-,TRBJ2-5,TRBV25-1,15,CASSESVGVQETQYF,TGTGCCAGCAGTGAATCGGTAGGAGTCCAAGAGACCCAGTACTTC
-,TRBD2,TRBJ2-3,TRBV5-1,15,CASSLGLAGTDTQYF,TGCGCCAGCAGCTTGGGTCTAGCGGGGACAGATACGCAGTATTTT
-,TRBD1,TRBJ1-2,TRBV7-8,14,CASSGLTGNYGYTF,TGTGCCAGCAGCGGGCTGACAGGGAACTATGGCTACACCTTC
-,-,TRBJ1-4,TRBV30,15,CAWSASRGWGEKLFF,TGTGCCTGGAGTGCCAGCAGGGGCTGGGGTGAAAAACTGTTTTTT